This entry features one TCR beta chain sequence. As yet, its antigen is unknown. V dropped 5 bases and J dropped 3 bases, with 10 bases sitting between them. This CDR3 contains 13 residues. Per the germline V gene, CDR1 is SGHTA and CDR2 is FQGTGA. Here immunoSEQ multiplex PCR was the method, and the copy in TCRdb shows in-frame clones only, minus some. The table shows roughly 160,000 clones, with less than 95% occurring only once. These data are taken from a study of T cell responses to AZD1222 COVID-19 vaccine. General study findings and limits: Vaccination with two AZD1222 doses was followed by a rise in Spike-specific TCR breadth and depth. Just a handful of AZD1222 recipients were seropositive at baseline. Across the whole spike, CD4 TCRs peaked at regions 160-218 and 743-854.

This sequence originates from an adult in good health. Sequencing used peripheral blood, obtained on day 0 of AZD1222 vaccination. The J gene is TRBJ1-1, the V gene TRBV7-3; the D is unclear. CDR3 residues: CASSVKGDTEAFF. DNA of the CDR3: TGTGCCAGCAGCGTTAAGGGAGACACTGAAGCTTTCTTT.